This TCR beta chain was obtained from a study of shared clonotypes between healthy human individuals. Findings and limits, study-wide: Sequencing of the sorted subsets was shown by rarefaction to be incomplete despite large depth.

Germline lookup yields CDR1 PRHDT and CDR2 FYEKMQ (reference sequence). The V segment lost 6 bases and the J segment 5 bases; nucleotides outside the gene matches: 7. The CDR3 spans 15 residues. Comment on this clone: Its matching antigen is unknown.

This table comes from immunoSEQ multiplex PCR, and its TCRdb copy is limited to in-frame clones, with some not included. The table lists almost 750,000 clones, around 70% of them singletons. This TCR derives from a woman aged 25 to 45 in good health. J is TRBJ2-7 and V is TRBV13; TRBD2 matches 13 bases. Sequencing was done on a sample of memory CD4+ T cells sorted from blood. The subset was: CD45RA-negative fraction. CDR3 sequence (DNA): TGTGCCAGCAGTCTTAACGGACTAGCGGGAGACGAGCAGTACTTC. Protein sequence: CASSLNGLAGDEQYF.